A single T cell receptor (beta chain) is shown here with its context. The protocol was immunoSEQ multiplex PCR, while the TCRdb copy is restricted to in-frame clones and leaves out a portion. This sample has around 80,000 clones, with 85% found just once. This sample was taken from a study of OX40 agonist ivuxolimab in advanced cancers. With 4 bases removed from V and 7 bases from J, the gap between germline ends came to 5 bases. The CDR3 totals 11 residues. Germline CDR1 reads SGHTA; CDR2 reads FQGTGA. The sequencing here drew on CD4+ or CD8+ T cells sorted from blood, taken in a trial of the OX40 agonist ivuxolimab. This TCR was recovered from an adult with an advanced solid tumor such as melanoma, head and neck, liver or kidney cancer. The chain links TRBV7-3 to TRBJ1-3; D call uncertain. The CDR3 bases are TGTGCCAGCAGCTCCGGTAACACCATATATTTT. It yields the protein CASSSGNTIYF.